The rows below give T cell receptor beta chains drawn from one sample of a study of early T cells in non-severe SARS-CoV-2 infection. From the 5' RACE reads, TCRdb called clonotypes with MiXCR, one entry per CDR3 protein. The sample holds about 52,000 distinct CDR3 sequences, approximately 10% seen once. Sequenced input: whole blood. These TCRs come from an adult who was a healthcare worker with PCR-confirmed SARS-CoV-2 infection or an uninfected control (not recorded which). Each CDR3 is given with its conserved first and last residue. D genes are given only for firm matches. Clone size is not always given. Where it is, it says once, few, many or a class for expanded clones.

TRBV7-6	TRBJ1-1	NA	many	CASSLAGGNTEAFF	TGTGCCAGCAGCTTAGCGGGGGGGAACACTGAAGCTTTCTTT
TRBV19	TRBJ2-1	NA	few	CASSMSSMGNQFF	TGTGCCAGTAGTATGTCCTCCATGGGTAACCAGTTCTTC
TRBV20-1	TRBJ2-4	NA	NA	CSAQNGAWDIQYF	TGCAGTGCTCAAAACGGGGCCTGGGACATTCAGTACTTC
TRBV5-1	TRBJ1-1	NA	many	CASSLDFRGTEAFF	TGCGCCAGCAGCTTGGATTTCAGGGGTACTGAAGCTTTCTTT
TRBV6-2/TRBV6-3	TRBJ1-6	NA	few	CASSYLGVRSPLHF	TGTGCCAGCAGTTACCTCGGGGTCCGCTCACCCCTCCACTTT
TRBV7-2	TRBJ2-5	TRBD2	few	CASSPWTSGGLETQYF	TGTGCCAGCAGCCCCTGGACTAGCGGGGGTTTAGAGACCCAGTACTTC
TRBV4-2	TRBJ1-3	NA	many	CASSQSHQGPGNTIYF	TGTGCCAGCAGCCAAAGTCACCAGGGACCTGGAAACACCATATATTTT
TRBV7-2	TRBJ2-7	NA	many	CASSHRGKGVYEQYF	TGTGCCAGCTCCCACCGAGGAAAGGGCGTCTACGAGCAGTACTTC
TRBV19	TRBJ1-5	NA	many	CASSSGGEQPQHF	TGTGCCAGTAGCTCCGGTGGGGAACAGCCCCAGCATTTT
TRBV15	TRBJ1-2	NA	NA	CATSREDYGYTF	TGTGCCACCAGCAGAGAAGATTATGGCTACACCTTC
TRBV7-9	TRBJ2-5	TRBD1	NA	CASGRDRVGETQYF	TGTGCCAGCGGTAGGGACAGGGTTGGAGAGACCCAGTACTTC
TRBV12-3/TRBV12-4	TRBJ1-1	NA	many	CASSPGELNTEAFF	TGTGCCAGCAGCCCAGGAGAGCTTAACACTGAAGCTTTCTTT
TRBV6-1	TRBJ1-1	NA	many	CASSEAGALAFF	TGTGCCAGCAGTGAAGCCGGCGCGTTAGCTTTCTTT
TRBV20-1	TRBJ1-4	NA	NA	CSAPRAALEEKLFF	TGCAGTGCCCCTAGGGCGGCTTTAGAGGAAAAACTGTTTTTT
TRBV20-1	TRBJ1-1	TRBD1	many	CSATGTGGTEAFF	TGCAGTGCAACCGGGACAGGGGGCACTGAAGCTTTCTTT